This entry lists 15 T cell receptor beta chains sequenced from one sample in a study of identical twins. TCRdb passed the 5' RACE reads through MiXCR, listing each CDR3 protein once. The data hold some 1,600,000 distinct CDR3 sequences, with less than 35% observed a single time. Sequencing was done on a sample of cord blood. These receptor sequences come from a newborn girl in good health.

The CDR3 loop reads CSASLYQQYF. CDR3 DNA: TGCAGTGCTAGTTTATACCAGCAGTACTTC. The chain combines TRBV20-1 with TRBJ2-5; D ambiguous. The ends were cut back, 3 bases at V and 11 bases at J, with 10 bases in the middle. The CDR3 is 10 amino acids. The germline V gene has CDR1 DFQATT and CDR2 SNEGSKA (reference sequence).

The chain carries TRBV28 and TRBJ2-3, with a weak D call TRBD2 (6 bases). The germline CDR1 and CDR2 sequences are MDHEN and SYDVKM. The CDR3 spans 15 residues. Between the trimmed V and J ends, which lost 4 bases and 5 bases, there was a span of 16 bases. The CDR3 sequence is CASSSRTGAIDTQYF. The CDR3 DNA reads as TGTGCCAGCAGTTCCCGGACGGGAGCTATAGATACGCAGTATTTT.

CDR3 in amino acids: CASTRWGGTEAFF. In DNA form, the CDR3 reads TGTGCCAGCACCCGGTGGGGCGGGACTGAAGCTTTCTTT. The V gene is TRBV9, the J gene TRBJ1-1; possible D gene TRBD1, 5 bases. The CDR3 is 13 amino acids. Trimming removed 6 bases at V and 5 bases at J, with 14 bases between. The germline gives CDR1 SGDLS, CDR2 YYNGEE.

The V and J genes are TRBV6-5 and TRBJ1-2; perhaps TRBD1 as D (6 bases). The CDR3 is made up of 15 amino acids. Trimming left V 0 bases short and J 6 bases short, with 14 bases between. Germline CDR1 reads MNHEY; CDR2 reads SVGAGI. The CDR3 nucleotides are TGTGCCAGCAGTTACTCTATTCAGGGGCGGAATGGCTACACCTTC. As protein: CASSYSIQGRNGYTF.

This clonotype appeared a single time. The chain employs TRBV11-3 and TRBJ2-1; 7 bases line up with TRBD1. The CDR3 covers 15 residues. The germline gives CDR1 SGHNT, CDR2 YENEEA. V lost 5 bases and J lost 5; bases outside the gene matches: 9. In DNA form, the CDR3 reads TGTGCCAGCAGCGCCGGGACAGATCAGAACAATGAGCAGTTCTTC. Translation: CASSAGTDQNNEQFF.

This clonotype appeared many times. This chain links TRBV2 with TRBJ2-4, with D perhaps TRBD1 (6 bases). Between the trimmed V and J ends, which lost 5 bases and 7 bases, there was a span of 12 bases. Per germline, CDR1 SNHLY and CDR2 FYNNEI. This CDR3 region has 13 residues. The CDR3 loop is CASSSLTGNIQYF. DNA of the CDR3: TGTGCCAGCAGTTCGTTAACAGGGAACATTCAGTACTTC.

This clonotype was observed at least ten times. The chain joins TRBV10-3 to TRBJ2-7, with D unresolved. The length of the CDR3 is 14 residues. The ends were cut back, 1 base at V and 2 bases at J, with 9 bases in the middle. Germline values: CDR1 ENHRY, CDR2 SYGVKD. The DNA of the CDR3 is TGTGCCATCAGTGAGTTAGCACGGACCTACGAGCAGTACTTC. It codes for CAISELARTYEQYF.

On this clonotype itself: Possible read error: a much larger clone is one base away. V is TRBV6-5 and J is TRBJ1-2; 8 bases are shared with TRBD1. From germline, CDR1 is MNHEY and CDR2 SVGAGI. This CDR3 region has 13 residues. The CDR3 nucleotides read TGTGCCAGCAGACAGACAGGGGCCTATGACTACACCTTC. This codes for CASRQTGAYDYTF.

With regard to this clonotype: A read error may produce the germline difference seen at one junction end. This rearrangement joins TRBV19 to TRBJ2-7; 10 positions agree with TRBD1. The germline V gene encodes CDR1 LNHDA and CDR2 SQIVND (reference sequence). This CDR3 comprises 15 residues. For the CDR3, the DNA is TGTGCCAGTAGTATCGGGACAGGGGAAGCCTACGGGCAGTACTTC. Its translation is CASSIGTGEAYGQYF.

V gene TRBV11-2 combines with J gene TRBJ1-1; D not resolved. Germline values: CDR1 SGHAT, CDR2 FQNNGV. CDR3 length: 14 residues. V was pared by 5 bases and J by 3 bases, with 13 bases between. The CDR3 DNA follows: TGTGCCAGCAGCCCTTTAGGTGCCGACACTGAAGCTTTCTTT. Encoded protein: CASSPLGADTEAFF. Variable domain in full (rest from reference TRBV11-2 and TRBJ1-1): EAGVAQSPRYKIIEKRQSVAFWCNPISGHATLYWYQQILGQGPKLLIQFQNNGVVDDSQLPKDRFSAERLKGVDSTLKIQPAKLEDSAVYLCASSPLGADTEAFFGQGTRLTVV.

This clonotype has just a few counts. The rearrangement links TRBV5-1 to TRBJ2-1; 8 nucleotides align to TRBD1. Germline CDR1 reads SGHRS; CDR2 reads YFSETQ. The V and J ends lost 2 bases and 6 bases, in that order; junction bases with no gene match: 7. The CDR3 loop spans 15 amino acids. The CDR3 loop is CASSFGDTGGNEQFF. Written as DNA, the CDR3 is TGCGCCAGCAGCTTTGGTGATACAGGGGGCAATGAGCAGTTCTTC.

The chain has TRBV20-1 and TRBJ1-6; TRBD1 matches at 8 bases. This CDR3 region has 14 residues. The ends lost 3 bases at V and 7 bases at J; junction bases unmatched: 5. Germline CDR1 and CDR2: DFQATT and SNEGSKA (reference sequence). DNA of the CDR3: TGCAGTGCTAGCCCCAGGGGGCGGAATTCACCCCTCCACTTT. It is translated as CSASPRGRNSPLHF.

This clonotype was counted a single time. This chain connects TRBV20-1 to TRBJ2-4, with TRBD2 identical over 7 bases. Germline V gene sequence: CDR1 DFQATT, CDR2 SNEGSKA (reference sequence). V shed 3 bases, J shed 13 bases, and the junction held 18 bases outside the gene matches. This CDR3 spans 15 amino acids. The CDR3 nucleotides are TGCAGTGCTAGTCTGGCTAGCGGTCGTTACAATGAGCAGTACTTC. Translating gives CSASLASGRYNEQYF.

This clonotype was seen a few times. The CDR3 bases are TGCAGCGTATCTAGGACCGGGGGCACCTACGAGCAGTACTTC. Translation: CSVSRTGGTYEQYF. V usage is TRBV29-1 and J usage is TRBJ2-7; D tentatively reads TRBD1 or TRBD2 (6 bases each). The CDR3 is 14 residues long. With 6 bases removed from V and 2 bases from J, the gap between germline ends came to 17 bases. Germline-derived CDR1 and CDR2 are SQVTM and ANQGSEA.

This clonotype was seen more than once but under ten times. The chain employs TRBV20-1 and TRBJ2-1; 13 positions match TRBD2. The germline CDR1 and CDR2 sequences are DFQATT and SNEGSKA (reference sequence). The CDR3 length is 17 residues. The V gene end was trimmed by 1 base and the J gene end by 0 bases; junction bases not matched to a gene: 3. As DNA, the CDR3 is TGCAGTGCTAGAGTGGGACTAGCGGGGAGCTCCTACAATGAGCAGTTCTTC. Its translation is CSARVGLAGSSYNEQFF.